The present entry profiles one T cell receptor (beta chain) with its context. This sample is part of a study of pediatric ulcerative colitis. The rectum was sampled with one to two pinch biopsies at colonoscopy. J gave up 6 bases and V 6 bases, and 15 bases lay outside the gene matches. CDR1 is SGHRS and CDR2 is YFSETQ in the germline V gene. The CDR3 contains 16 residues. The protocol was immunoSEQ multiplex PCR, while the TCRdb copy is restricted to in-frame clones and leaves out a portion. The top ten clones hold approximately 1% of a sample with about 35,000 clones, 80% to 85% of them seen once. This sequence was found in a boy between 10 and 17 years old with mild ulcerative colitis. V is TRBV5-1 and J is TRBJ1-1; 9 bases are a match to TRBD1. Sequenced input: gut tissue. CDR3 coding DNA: TGCGCCAGCAAGTCGGGACAGGGTGTACAGGGTGCTGAAGCTTTCTTT. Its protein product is CASKSGQGVQGAEAFF.